The 29 T cell receptor beta chains below were found in one sample sequenced in a study of regulatory T cells in long-lasting Graves disease. Building the TCR beta libraries relied on iRepertoire HTBI primers, and CDR3 regions underwent Arm-PCR. From the multiplex PCR reads, TCRdb called clonotypes with MiXCR, one entry per CDR3 protein. Among over 500,000 distinct CDR3 sequences listed, 15% to 20% were seen once. This sample's time point: newly diagnosed GD, antithyroid drugs for less than 3 months. PBMC-extracted RNA yielded the TCR library. The sample was also linked to a second study, of T cells in Graves' hyperthyroidism and ophthalmopathy.

The source was peripheral blood mononuclear cells (PBMCs), collected at new diagnosis, from a patient treated with antithyroid drugs. These receptors all stem from a woman aged 25 to 45 with Graves disease.

The genes are TRBV9 and TRBJ1-6, with D tentatively TRBD1 (5 bases). V was cut by 2 bases and J by 6 bases, with 12 bases left in between. The CDR3 has 15 amino acids. CDR1 and CDR2 (germline): SGDLS, YYNGEE. The CDR3, as DNA: TGTGCCAGCAGCGTGTCCGGGACCTTTAATTCACCCCTCCACTTT. Protein sequence: CASSVSGTFNSPLHF.

The table lists this clonotype with a few counts. The genes are TRBV20-1 and TRBJ2-5; possibly TRBD2 for D (5 bases). The CDR3 contains 15 residues. The V gene lost 6 bases and the J gene lost 9 bases, with 26 bases spanning the gap. CDR1 and CDR2 from the germline V gene are DFQATT and SNEGSKA (reference sequence). The CDR3 bases are TGCAGTGCGGACTGGGCCTCCGGGCCTAGTGTGGCCCAGTACTTC. The encoded protein is CSADWASGPSVAQYF.

The J gene is TRBJ2-7, the V gene TRBV5-1; D may be TRBD2 (7 bases). V was clipped by 2 bases and J by 5 bases, with 14 bases between them. This CDR3 is 14 amino acids long. The V gene's germline CDR1 is SGHRS and CDR2 YFSETQ. CDR3 sequence: CASSLGGGYNEQYF. In DNA, the CDR3 is TGCGCCAGCAGCTTAGGGGGGGGCTATAACGAGCAGTACTTC.

This chain uses TRBV6-1 with TRBJ2-7, with a weak D call TRBD1 (6 bases). Trimming shortened V by 7 bases and J by 5 bases, and 18 bases separated the two germline ends. CDR3 length: 14 residues. The germline V gene encodes CDR1 MNHNS and CDR2 SASEGT. The DNA for the CDR3 is TGTGCCAGCACCTCCGGGACACCCGTGGACGAGCAGTACTTC. Its translation: CASTSGTPVDEQYF.

This clonotype has a count of ten or more. The chain uses TRBV12-3 or TRBV12-4 and TRBJ2-3; the D is unclear. There are 13 residues in the CDR3. V lost 2 bases and J lost 5, with 8 bases in between. The CDR3 region has the DNA TGTGCCAGCAGTTTATCTGTGATAGATACGCAGTATTTT. Translation: CASSLSVIDTQYF.

This clonotype was observed a few times. The chain is built from TRBV27 and TRBJ2-7, with D possibly being TRBD2 (5 bases). The germline V gene has CDR1 MNHEY and CDR2 SMNVEV (reference sequence). This CDR3 contains 15 residues. The V end lost 5 bases, the J end lost 4 bases, and 18 bases lay between the germline ends. The CDR3 reads CASSLGVLGGYEQYF. The CDR3 bases are TGTGCCAGCAGTCTTGGGGTGTTAGGCGGGTACGAGCAGTACTTC.

This clonotype was observed at least ten times. The chain links TRBV12-3 or TRBV12-4 to TRBJ1-4; D is uncertain. The length of the CDR3 is 17 residues. Deletions cut 7 bases from V and 8 bases from J, with 26 bases between. Here the CDR3 DNA reads TGTGCCAGCATCCGCCAAGGGTCAGCAGTAGGAGGAGAAAAACTGTTTTTT. Translating it yields CASIRQGSAVGGEKLFF.

The chain employs TRBV7-9 and TRBJ2-1; D is perhaps TRBD1 or TRBD2 (5 bases each). This CDR3 has 16 amino acids. Trimming left V 4 bases short and J 2 bases short, with 15 bases between. Per germline, CDR1 SEHNR and CDR2 FQNEAQ (reference sequence). The CDR3 here is CASSYPPRGAYNEQFF. Written as DNA, the CDR3 is TGTGCCAGCAGCTACCCCCCTAGAGGGGCCTACAATGAGCAGTTCTTC. The whole variable domain, filled in from reference TRBV7-9 and TRBJ2-1, reads DTGVSQNPRHKITKRGQNVTFRCDPISEHNRLYWYRQTLGQGPEFLTYFQNEAQLEKSRLLSDRFSAERPKGSFSTLEIQRTEQGDSAMYLCASSYPPRGAYNEQFFGPGTRLTVL.

The table lists this clonotype with many counts. The chain combines TRBV12-3 or TRBV12-4 with TRBJ1-1; D is undetermined. Trimming stripped 3 bases from V and 8 bases from J, with 10 bases between. There are 12 residues in the CDR3. This chain's CDR3 is CASSFGQAEAFF. The CDR3 DNA is TGTGCCAGCAGTTTTGGGCAGGCCGAAGCTTTCTTT.

This clonotype was recorded a few times. This chain links TRBV20-1 with TRBJ2-1; weak D call: TRBD1 (5 bases). The CDR3 has 13 amino acids. Germline V lookup: CDR1 DFQATT, CDR2 SNEGSKA (reference sequence). V was trimmed by 4 bases and J by 9 bases, leaving 16 bases between them. The CDR3 is CSATGPVDTEQFF. The CDR3 nucleotides read TGCAGTGCTACTGGACCGGTGGACACTGAGCAGTTCTTC.

The chain has TRBV6-9 and TRBJ1-1; TRBD1 might be the D (5 bases). The CDR3 has 15 residues. The germline CDR1 and CDR2 sequences are MNHGY and SVAAGI. Trimming cost V 3 bases and J 0 bases, with 11 bases left between them. The CDR3: CASSYEGRVNTEAFF. CDR3 nucleotides: TGTGCCAGCAGTTACGAGGGACGGGTGAACACTGAAGCTTTCTTT.

This clonotype occurred a few times. Here the CDR3 reads CASSLQVNNEQFF. CDR3 nucleotide sequence: TGCGCCAGCAGCCTTCAGGTGAACAATGAGCAGTTCTTC. The gene calls are TRBV5-1 and TRBJ2-1; D gene uncertain. Trimming pared 4 bases from V and 5 bases from J, leaving 10 bases between. The CDR3 is 13 residues long. Germline CDR1 reads SGHRS; CDR2 reads YFSETQ.

The chain employs TRBV9 and TRBJ1-4, with 7 bases fitting TRBD1. Germline CDR1 and CDR2: SGDLS and YYNGEE. The ends lost 0 bases at V and 11 bases at J; junction bases unmatched: 16. This CDR3 has 17 amino acids. The CDR3 spells CASSVGGGASGVEKLFF. CDR3 coding DNA: TGTGCCAGCAGCGTAGGAGGGGGCGCCTCGGGTGTAGAGAAACTGTTTTTT.

This clonotype was picked up many times. The genes are TRBV7-3 and TRBJ2-4; 7 nucleotides agree with TRBD1. Germline assignment: CDR1 SGHTA and CDR2 FQGTGA. The CDR3 consists of 14 residues. V shed 4 bases and J 7 bases; nucleotides not matched to a gene: 7. The CDR3 region has the DNA TGTGCCAGCAGCTACACCCGGACAGGCAACATTCAGTACTTC. It yields the protein CASSYTRTGNIQYF.

The chain employs TRBV2 and TRBJ2-1, with 13 bases matching TRBD2. The DNA end is more similar to TRBJ2-5, so the J call may be wrong. Germline loops: CDR1 SNHLY, CDR2 FYNNEI. The CDR3 spans 18 residues. CDR3 protein: CASSQTAPTSGGAGTQYF. CDR3 bases: TGTGCCAGCAGTCAAACCGCCCCAACTAGCGGGGGGGCGGGGACCCAGTACTTC.

V is TRBV6-1 and J is TRBJ2-5; D remains ambiguous. The V end was cut by 7 bases, the J end by 5 bases, with 11 bases between. The CDR3 runs to 12 residues. Germline V gives CDR1 MNHNS, CDR2 SASEGT. The CDR3 sequence: CASTYVDETQYF. CDR3 in DNA: TGTGCCAGCACCTATGTAGATGAGACCCAGTACTTC.

This clonotype was detected ten times or more. CDR3 region: CASSLLLGTGSNYGYTF. The CDR3 nucleotides read TGTGCCAGCAGTTTATTGCTGGGGACAGGATCGAACTATGGCTACACCTTC. This sequence joins TRBV28 and TRBJ1-2, with 8 bases identical to TRBD1. After removal of 1 base from V and 2 bases from J, the junction contained 9 bases not matched to a gene. The CDR3 totals 17 residues. Germline V gives CDR1 MDHEN, CDR2 SYDVKM.

This clonotype was found a few times. The J gene is TRBJ2-4, the V gene TRBV6-5, with 9 bases that match TRBD2. Germline V gene data show CDR1 as MNHEY and CDR2 as SVGAGI. The CDR3 covers 16 residues. V lost 2 bases to trimming and J lost 3 bases; unmatched junction nucleotides: 5. This CDR3 is CASSYPETSGKNIQYF. The DNA of the CDR3 is TGTGCCAGCAGTTACCCCGAGACTAGCGGCAAAAACATTCAGTACTTC.

This clonotype appeared many times. This chain joins TRBV7-9 and TRBJ2-7; D may match TRBD1 or TRBD2 (7 bases each). Germline V CDR1 and CDR2: SEHNR, FQNEAQ (reference sequence). Trimming pared 8 bases from V and 0 bases from J, leaving 23 bases between. The CDR3 extends over 17 amino acids. CDR3 nucleotide sequence: TGTGCCAGCCCCCCAGGGGGGGCGGAACCCTACTCCTACGAGCAGTACTTC. It codes for CASPPGGAEPYSYEQYF.

This clonotype showed up many times. This chain links TRBV28 with TRBJ1-3; D perhaps matches TRBD1 (5 bases). The CDR3 totals 16 residues. Trimming removed 6 bases at V and 7 bases at J, with 22 bases between. Germline CDR1 is MDHEN and CDR2 is SYDVKM. CDR3 region: CASSLPPRSGTNTIYF. In nucleotides, the CDR3 is TGTGCCAGCAGCTTGCCCCCTCGATCAGGGACGAACACCATATATTTT.

This rearrangement joins TRBV7-8 to TRBJ1-1; D call uncertain. Trimming left V 2 bases short and J 1 base short, with 14 bases between. Germline-derived CDR1 and CDR2 are SGHVS and FQNEAQ. There are 16 residues in the CDR3. The CDR3 DNA sequence: TGTGCCAGCAGCTTATTGCCGGCTTATGGGAACACTGAAGCTTTCTTT. Translation gives CASSLLPAYGNTEAFF.

In its sample, this clonotype was seen many times. The J gene is TRBJ1-5, the V gene TRBV2, with a weak D call TRBD1 (5 bases). CDR1 and CDR2 (germline): SNHLY, FYNNEI. The CDR3 extends over 12 amino acids. V was cut by 4 bases and J by 7 bases, with 8 bases left in between. CDR3 coding DNA: TGTGCCAGCAGTGGGGGGAGGCAGCCCCAGCATTTT. It codes for CASSGGRQPQHF.

This clonotype occurred many times. The chain carries TRBV28 and TRBJ1-3; D ambiguous. Germline CDR1 is MDHEN and CDR2 is SYDVKM. The CDR3 is 20 amino acids. Trimming removed 4 bases from V and 0 bases from J, with 25 bases in between. This chain's CDR3 is CASSWPAESLKPYSGNTIYF. CDR3 coding DNA: TGTGCCAGCAGTTGGCCAGCCGAAAGCCTTAAGCCCTACTCTGGAAACACCATATATTTT.

Comments on this clonotype: One junction end disagrees with the germline gene, perhaps due to a read error. The chain employs TRBV18 and TRBJ1-4; D is uncertain. CDR3 length equals 13 residues. Per the germline V gene, CDR1 is KGHSH and CDR2 is LQKENI. The CDR3 protein is CASSRGENEELFF. The CDR3 region has the DNA TGTGCCAGCTCACGGGGAGAAAATGAAGAACTGTTTTTT. The whole variable domain, remainder taken from reference TRBV18 and TRBJ1-4, is NAGVMQNPRHLVRRRGQEARLRCSPMKGHSHVYWYRQLPEEGLKFMVYLQKENIIDESGMPKERFSAEFPKEGPSILRIQQVVRGDSAAYFCASSRGENEELFFGSGTQLSVL.

The chain links TRBV20-1 to TRBJ2-7, with 12 nucleotides matching TRBD2. This CDR3 is built from 18 residues. Per the germline V gene, CDR1 is DFQATT and CDR2 is SNEGSKA (reference sequence). V dropped 1 base and J dropped 4; count of bases not matched to a gene: 14. CDR3 in DNA: TGCAGTGCTAGAGCCCACCCACTAACTAGCGGGAGGATGTACGAGCAGTACTTC. It translates to CSARAHPLTSGRMYEQYF.

CDR3: CASSPPAGNDGHTF. In nucleotides, the CDR3 is TGTGCCAGCTCACCACCGGCGGGGAACGACGGCCACACCTTC. The rearrangement joins TRBV18 to TRBJ1-2; no firm D call. Trimming cost V 0 bases and J 12 bases, with 17 bases left between them. This CDR3 is built from 14 residues. Germline V CDR1 and CDR2: KGHSH, LQKENI.

Ten or more counts support this clonotype. This chain joins TRBV20-1 and TRBJ2-5; D perhaps matches TRBD1 (5 bases). V was trimmed by 0 bases and J by 4 bases, leaving 21 bases between them. The CDR3 is 17 residues long. The germline V gene has CDR1 DFQATT and CDR2 SNEGSKA (reference sequence). The CDR3, as DNA: TGCAGTGCTAGAGATATGGGGCCTCGGCAGGGCGGAGAGACCCAGTACTTC. Translated, it gives CSARDMGPRQGGETQYF.

This clonotype was observed at least ten times. The V call is TRBV28, the J call TRBJ2-7; D remains unclear. The V and J ends lost 2 bases and 3 bases respectively, with 11 bases between them. The CDR3 runs to 14 residues. The germline V gene encodes CDR1 MDHEN and CDR2 SYDVKM. The CDR3 reads CASSLELGFYEQYF. CDR3 DNA: TGTGCCAGCAGTTTAGAGCTAGGATTCTACGAGCAGTACTTC.

This clonotype was recorded a few times. The rearrangement uses TRBV30 and TRBJ1-5, with a possible D match to TRBD1 (6 bases). Germline V gives CDR1 GTSNPN, CDR2 SVGIG (reference sequence). Trimming pared 0 bases from V and 5 bases from J, leaving 11 bases between. The CDR3 runs to 14 residues. DNA of the CDR3: TGTGCCTGGAGTGTTTCGGGGGGCCATCAGCCCCAGCATTTT. Amino acids: CAWSVSGGHQPQHF. The full variable domain, completed using reference TRBV30 and TRBJ1-5, is SQTIHQWPATLVQPVGSPLSLECTVEGTSNPNLYWYRQAAGRGLQLLFYSVGIGQISSEVPQNLSASRPQDRQFILSSKKLLLSDSGFYLCAWSVSGGHQPQHFGDGTRLSIL.